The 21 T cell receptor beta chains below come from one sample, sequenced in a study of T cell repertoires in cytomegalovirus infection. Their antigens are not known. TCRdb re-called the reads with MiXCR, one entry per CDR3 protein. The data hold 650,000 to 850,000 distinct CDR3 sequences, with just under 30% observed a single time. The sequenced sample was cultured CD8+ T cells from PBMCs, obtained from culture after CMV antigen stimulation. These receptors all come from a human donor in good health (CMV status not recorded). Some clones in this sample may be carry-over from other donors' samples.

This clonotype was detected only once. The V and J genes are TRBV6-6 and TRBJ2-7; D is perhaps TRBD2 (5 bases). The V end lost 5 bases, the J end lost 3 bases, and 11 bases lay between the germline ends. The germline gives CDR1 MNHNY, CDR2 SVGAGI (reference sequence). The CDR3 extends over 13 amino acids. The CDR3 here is CASSINRDYEQYF. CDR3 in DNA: TGTGCCAGCAGTATCAATCGGGACTACGAGCAGTACTTC.

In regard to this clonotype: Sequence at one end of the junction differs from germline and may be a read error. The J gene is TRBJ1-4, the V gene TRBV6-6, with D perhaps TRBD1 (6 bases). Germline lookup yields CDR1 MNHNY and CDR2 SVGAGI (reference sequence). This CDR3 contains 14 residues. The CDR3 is CASTKRGGREKLVF. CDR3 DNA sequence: TGTGCCAGCACCAAACGGGGGGGCCGCGAAAAACTGGTTTTT.

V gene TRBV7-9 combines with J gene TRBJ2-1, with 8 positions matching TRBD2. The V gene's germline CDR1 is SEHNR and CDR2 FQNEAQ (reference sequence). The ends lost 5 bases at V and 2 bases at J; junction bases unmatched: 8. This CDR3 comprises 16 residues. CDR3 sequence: CASSGISGGAYNEQFF. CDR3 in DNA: TGTGCCAGCAGCGGAATCAGCGGGGGAGCCTACAATGAGCAGTTCTTC.

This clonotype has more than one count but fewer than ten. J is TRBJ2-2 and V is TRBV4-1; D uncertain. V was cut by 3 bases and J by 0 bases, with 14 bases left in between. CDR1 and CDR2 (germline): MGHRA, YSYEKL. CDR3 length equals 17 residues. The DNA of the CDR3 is TGCGCCAGCAGCCAGAGGCACGGAAACGCGAACACCGGGGAGCTGTTTTTT. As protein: CASSQRHGNANTGELFF.

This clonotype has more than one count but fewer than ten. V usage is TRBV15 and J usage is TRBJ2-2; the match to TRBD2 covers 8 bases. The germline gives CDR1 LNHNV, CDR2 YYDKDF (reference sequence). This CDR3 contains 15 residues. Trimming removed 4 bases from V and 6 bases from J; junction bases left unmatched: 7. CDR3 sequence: CATSTYRGGPGELFF. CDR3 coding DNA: TGTGCCACCAGCACTTACCGCGGGGGGCCCGGGGAGCTGTTTTTT.

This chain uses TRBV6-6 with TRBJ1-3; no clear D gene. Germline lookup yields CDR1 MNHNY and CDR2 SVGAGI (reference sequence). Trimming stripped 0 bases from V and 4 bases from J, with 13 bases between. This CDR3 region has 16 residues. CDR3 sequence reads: CASSYSIGWEGNTIYF. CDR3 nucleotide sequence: TGTGCCAGCAGTTACTCTATCGGGTGGGAAGGAAACACCATATATTTT.

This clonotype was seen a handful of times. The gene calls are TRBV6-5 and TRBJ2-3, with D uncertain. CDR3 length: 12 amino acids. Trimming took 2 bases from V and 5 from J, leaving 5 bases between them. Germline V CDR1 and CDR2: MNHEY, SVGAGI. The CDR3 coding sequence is TGTGCCAGCAGTTACGGGCAAGATACGCAGTATTTT. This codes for CASSYGQDTQYF.

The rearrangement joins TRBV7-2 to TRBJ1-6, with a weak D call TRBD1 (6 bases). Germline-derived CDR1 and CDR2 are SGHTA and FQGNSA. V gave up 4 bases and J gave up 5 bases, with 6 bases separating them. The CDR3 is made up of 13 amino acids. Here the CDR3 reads CASSWTDNSPLHF. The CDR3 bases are TGTGCCAGCAGCTGGACAGATAATTCACCCCTCCACTTT.

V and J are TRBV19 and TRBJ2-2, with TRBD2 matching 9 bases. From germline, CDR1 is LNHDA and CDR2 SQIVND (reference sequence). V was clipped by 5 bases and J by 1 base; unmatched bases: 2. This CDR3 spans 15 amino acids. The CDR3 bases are TGTGCCAGTAGTGTGACTAGCGGGAACACCGGGGAGCTGTTTTTT. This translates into CASSVTSGNTGELFF.

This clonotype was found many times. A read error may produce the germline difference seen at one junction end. Here the CDR3 DNA reads TGTGCCAGCAGTTTTCTGGGTAGGCTGAACGCTGAAGCTTTCTTT. Translated: CASSFLGRLNAEAFF. The chain employs TRBV12-3 or TRBV12-4 and TRBJ1-1; no firm D call. The CDR3 covers 15 residues.

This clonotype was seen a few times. The CDR3 nucleotides are TGTGCCAGCAGCCCCAGGGCACCCTACGAGCAGTACGTC. It codes for CASSPRAPYEQYV. The rearrangement uses TRBV28 and TRBJ2-7; possible D gene TRBD1, 5 bases. This CDR3 has 13 amino acids. Germline V gene sequence: CDR1 MDHEN, CDR2 SYDVKM. Trimming took 6 bases from V and 2 from J, leaving 11 bases between them.

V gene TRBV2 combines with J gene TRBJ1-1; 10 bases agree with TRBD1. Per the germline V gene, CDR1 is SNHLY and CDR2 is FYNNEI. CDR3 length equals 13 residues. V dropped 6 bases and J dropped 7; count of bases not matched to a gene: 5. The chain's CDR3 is CASRDRGIDEAFF. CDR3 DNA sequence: TGTGCCAGCAGGGACAGGGGGATTGATGAAGCTTTCTTT.

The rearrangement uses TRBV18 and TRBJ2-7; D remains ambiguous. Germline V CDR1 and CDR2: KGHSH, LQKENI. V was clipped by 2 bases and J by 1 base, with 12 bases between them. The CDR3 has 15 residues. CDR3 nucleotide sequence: TGTGCCAGCTCACCATCAGGTTCCTTTTCCTACGAGCAGTACTTC. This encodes CASSPSGSFSYEQYF.

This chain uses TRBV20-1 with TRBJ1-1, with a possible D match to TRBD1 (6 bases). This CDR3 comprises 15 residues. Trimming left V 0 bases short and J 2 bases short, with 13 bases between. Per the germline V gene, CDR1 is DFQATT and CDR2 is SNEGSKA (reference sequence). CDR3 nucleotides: TGCAGTGCTAGAGATCGGGGGACATCCAACACTGAAGCTTTCTTT. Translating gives CSARDRGTSNTEAFF.

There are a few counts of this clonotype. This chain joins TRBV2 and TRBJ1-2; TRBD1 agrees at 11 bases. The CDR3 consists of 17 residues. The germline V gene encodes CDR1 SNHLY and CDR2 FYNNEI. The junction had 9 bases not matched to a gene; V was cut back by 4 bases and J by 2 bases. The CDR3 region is CASSVPDRGPLNYGYTF. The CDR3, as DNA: TGTGCCAGCAGTGTACCGGACAGGGGGCCTCTGAACTATGGCTACACCTTC.

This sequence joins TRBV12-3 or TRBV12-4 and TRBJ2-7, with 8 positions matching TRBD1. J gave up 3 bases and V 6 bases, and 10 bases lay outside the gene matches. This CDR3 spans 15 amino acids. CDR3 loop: CASSRTGFVDYEQYF. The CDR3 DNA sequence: TGTGCCAGCAGCCGGACAGGGTTCGTGGACTACGAGCAGTACTTC.

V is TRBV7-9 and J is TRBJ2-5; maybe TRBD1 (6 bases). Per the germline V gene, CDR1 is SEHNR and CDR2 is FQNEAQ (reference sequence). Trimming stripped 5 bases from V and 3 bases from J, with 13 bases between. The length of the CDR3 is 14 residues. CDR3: CASSDSGVKETQYF. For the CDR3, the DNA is TGTGCCAGCAGCGACTCAGGGGTCAAAGAGACCCAGTACTTC.

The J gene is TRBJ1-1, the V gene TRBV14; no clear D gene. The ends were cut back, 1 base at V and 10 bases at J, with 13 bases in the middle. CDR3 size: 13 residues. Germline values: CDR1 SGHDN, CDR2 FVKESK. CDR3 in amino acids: CASSQGGLPGAFF. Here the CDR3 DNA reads TGTGCCAGCAGCCAAGGTGGACTCCCGGGAGCTTTCTTT.

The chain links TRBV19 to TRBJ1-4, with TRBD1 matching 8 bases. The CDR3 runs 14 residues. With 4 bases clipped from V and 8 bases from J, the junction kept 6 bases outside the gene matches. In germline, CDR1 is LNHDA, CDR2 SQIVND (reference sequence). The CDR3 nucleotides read TGTGCCAGTAGTAATCAGGGGGCGAGGGAAAAACTGTTTTTT. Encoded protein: CASSNQGAREKLFF.

CDR3 nucleotide sequence: TGTGCCAGCAGTTCTACCCGGGACTCCACCCCCTATGGCTACACCTTC. Its protein is CASSSTRDSTPYGYTF. This chain connects TRBV7-9 to TRBJ1-2, with D possibly matching TRBD1 (5 bases). The CDR3 contains 16 residues. Germline loops: CDR1 SEHNR, CDR2 FQNEAQ (reference sequence). Trimming left V 6 bases short and J 4 bases short, with 21 bases between. Full variable domain (remainder filled in from reference TRBV7-9 and TRBJ1-2): DTGVSQNPRHKITKRGQNVTFRCDPISEHNRLYWYRQTLGQGPEFLTYFQNEAQLEKSRLLSDRFSAERPKGSFSTLEIQRTEQGDSAMYLCASSSTRDSTPYGYTFGSGTRLTVV.

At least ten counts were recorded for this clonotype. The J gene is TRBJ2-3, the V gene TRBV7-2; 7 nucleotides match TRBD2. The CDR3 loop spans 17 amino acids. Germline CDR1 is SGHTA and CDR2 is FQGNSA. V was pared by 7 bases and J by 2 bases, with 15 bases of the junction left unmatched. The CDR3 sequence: CASTKTGGRALTDTQYF. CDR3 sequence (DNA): TGTGCCAGCACAAAAACCGGGGGGAGGGCGCTCACAGATACGCAGTATTTT.